The rows below give T cell receptor beta chains drawn from one sample of a study of T cell responses to AZD1222 COVID-19 vaccine. Sequenced by immunoSEQ multiplex PCR; TCRdb stores in-frame clones only, minus some. The sample consists of 120,000 or so clones, almost 95% of them appearing once. The material sequenced was peripheral blood, taken on day 0 of AZD1222 vaccination. Receptor source: an adult in good health. Both conserved end residues are part of each CDR3. The D gene is left open where the match is weak. Rows give clone size only sometimes, using once, few, many, or a class for an expanded clone.

V	D	length	J	size	CDR3	DNA
TRBV7-9	TRBD2	15	TRBJ2-2	NA	CASSSTSANTGELFF	TGTGCCAGCAGCTCGACTAGCGCAAACACCGGGGAGCTGTTTTTT
TRBV3-1/TRBV3-2	TRBD1	16	TRBJ1-3	NA	CASRAPGTGAGNTIYF	TGTGCCAGCAGGGCACCTGGGACAGGGGCTGGAAACACCATATATTTT
TRBV7-2	NA	17	TRBJ2-3	NA	CASSLSLVGRGTDTQYF	TGTGCCAGCAGCTTATCTTTGGTGGGGCGGGGCACAGATACGCAGTATTTT
TRBV7-2	NA	14	TRBJ1-1	few	CASSPRAANTEAFF	TGTGCCAGCAGCCCGAGGGCAGCGAACACTGAAGCTTTCTTT
TRBV11-2	TRBD1	14	TRBJ1-5	NA	CASSADRFNQPQHF	TGTGCCAGCAGCGCGGACAGGTTCAATCAGCCCCAGCATTTT
TRBV28	NA	15	TRBJ1-2	NA	CASSSTGDPNYGYTF	TGTGCCAGCAGTTCTACAGGAGACCCTAACTATGGCTACACCTTC
TRBV19	NA	12	TRBJ1-1	NA	CASSTPPGEAFF	TGTGCCAGTAGTACCCCACCCGGGGAAGCTTTCTTT
TRBV7-9	NA	15	TRBJ1-1	NA	CASSLEGTINTEAFF	TGTGCCAGCAGCTTAGAGGGGACAATCAACACTGAAGCTTTCTTT
TRBV4-1	TRBD1	16	TRBJ1-1	NA	CASSPAPGQSNTEAFF	TGCGCCAGCAGCCCAGCCCCGGGACAGTCGAACACTGAAGCTTTCTTT
TRBV11-3	TRBD2	17	TRBJ2-5	NA	CASSLGGWEGRREAQYF	TGTGCCAGCAGCTTAGGGGGCTGGGAGGGCCGAAGAGAGGCCCAGTACTTC
TRBV7-8	NA	18	TRBJ2-1	NA	CASSPRPAPMSSYNEQFF	TGTGCCAGCAGCCCAAGGCCCGCGCCCATGAGCTCCTACAATGAGCAGTTCTTC
TRBV5-1	TRBD1	16	TRBJ1-3	NA	CASSSQGELAGNTIYF	TGCGCCAGCAGCTCACAGGGGGAACTCGCTGGAAACACCATATATTTT
TRBV4-1	NA	14	TRBJ2-1	NA	CASSQGVDDNEQFF	TGCGCCAGCAGCCAAGGTGTTGACGACAATGAGCAGTTCTTC
TRBV5-1	NA	15	TRBJ1-2	NA	CASIQSPAANYGYTF	TGCGCCAGCATCCAAAGCCCGGCAGCCAACTATGGCTACACCTTC
TRBV3-1/TRBV3-2	TRBD2	17	TRBJ2-2	NA	CASSQPRLAGDTGELFF	TGTGCCAGCAGCCAACCAAGACTAGCGGGGGACACCGGGGAGCTGTTTTTT
TRBV4-3	TRBD2	19	TRBJ2-1	NA	CASSQRLAGGLTSYNEQFF	TGCGCCAGCAGCCAACGACTAGCGGGAGGGCTGACGTCCTACAATGAGCAGTTCTTC
TRBV24-1	TRBD1	13	TRBJ1-1	NA	CATSDPGTDEAFF	TGTGCCACCAGTGATCCCGGGACAGATGAAGCTTTCTTT
TRBV9	NA	15	TRBJ1-2	once	CASSVRGNLNYGYTF	TGTGCCAGCAGTGTCCGGGGGAACCTTAACTATGGCTACACCTTC